The clone carrying this T cell receptor (beta chain) was seen a handful of times. Germline V gene data show CDR1 as SGHRS and CDR2 as YFSETQ. The CDR3 runs 14 residues. Trimming cost V 5 bases and J 1 base; bases outside gene matches: 4. Reverse transcription of roughly 0.45 to 1 ug RNA used random hexamers. With immunoSEQ multiplex PCR, TCR beta CDR3 was amplified across 54 Vbeta and 13 Jbeta. TCRdb reprocessed the immunoSEQ multiplex PCR reads via MiXCR and lists one record per CDR3 protein. The table lists about 160,000 distinct CDR3 sequences, under 95% of them singletons. In blood CD8+ and CD4+ T cells, TCR beta underwent sequencing. The study used healthy donors as controls matched for age and sex. This sample is drawn from a study of CD8 T cells in Susac syndrome.

The sequenced sample was CD4+ T cells from PBMCs. The source of this sequence is a human donor in good health. The rearrangement links TRBV5-1 to TRBJ2-7, with 9 bases fitting TRBD1. The CDR3 is CASSTGTGSYEQYF. As DNA, the CDR3 is TGCGCCAGCAGTACCGGGACAGGGTCCTACGAGCAGTACTTC.